The source of this TCR beta chain is a study of cytomegalovirus exposure and HLA in healthy donors. Whole-study results and caveats: The authors listed some 160 TCR beta chains as cytomegalovirus-associated. In all likelihood, a cluster of highly shared sequence variants was a sequencing artifact. In vitro data verified a few CMV-associated chains as specific for CMV antigens.

Trimming stripped 7 bases from V and 0 bases from J, with 6 bases between. CDR3 size: 12 residues. Germline lookup yields CDR1 MDHEN and CDR2 SYDVKM. The PCR employed 60 Vbeta primers together with 13 Jbeta primers. The repertoire was sequenced with immunoSEQ multiplex PCR; TCRdb's copy has only in-frame clones and lacks some. The table records about 120,000 clones, 75% to 90% of them present only once. In regard to this clone: The antigen is undetermined.

The material sequenced was PBMCs. The chain has TRBV28 and TRBJ1-2; D unclear. The origin of this receptor is a man in his fifties in good health and CMV-seronegative. CDR3 coding DNA: TGTGCCAGCACCTCAGCTAACTATGGCTACACCTTC. The encoded protein is CASTSANYGYTF.